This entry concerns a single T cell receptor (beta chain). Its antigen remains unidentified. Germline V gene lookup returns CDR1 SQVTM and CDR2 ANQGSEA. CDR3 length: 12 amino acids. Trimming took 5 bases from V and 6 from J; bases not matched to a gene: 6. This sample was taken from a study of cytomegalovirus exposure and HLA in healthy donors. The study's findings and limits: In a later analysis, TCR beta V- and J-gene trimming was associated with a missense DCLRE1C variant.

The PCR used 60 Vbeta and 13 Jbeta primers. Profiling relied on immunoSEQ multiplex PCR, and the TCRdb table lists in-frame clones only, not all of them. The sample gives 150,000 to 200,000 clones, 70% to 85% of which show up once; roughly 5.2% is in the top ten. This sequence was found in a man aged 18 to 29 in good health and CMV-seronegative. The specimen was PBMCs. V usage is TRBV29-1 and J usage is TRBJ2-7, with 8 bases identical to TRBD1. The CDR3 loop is CSVRRTGTEQYF. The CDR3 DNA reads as TGCAGCGTTCGCAGGACAGGGACCGAGCAGTACTTC.